The 16 T cell receptor beta chains given below trace back to one sample, sequenced in a study of OX40 agonist ivuxolimab in advanced cancers. The repertoire was sequenced with immunoSEQ multiplex PCR; TCRdb's copy has only in-frame clones and lacks some. Of some 55,000 clones listed, more than 75% are singletons. The sequences come from CD4+ or CD8+ T cells sorted from blood, collected in a trial of the OX40 agonist ivuxolimab. Receptors originate from an adult with an advanced solid tumor such as melanoma, head and neck, liver or kidney cancer.

V usage is TRBV29-1 and J usage is TRBJ1-2; weak D call: TRBD1 (5 bases). This CDR3 contains 10 residues. Germline CDR1 SQVTM, CDR2 ANQGSEA. V was trimmed by 4 bases and J by 12 bases, leaving 12 bases between them. DNA for the CDR3: TGCAGCGTTGGGGACCGATCTCACACCTTC. Translating gives CSVGDRSHTF.

The chain has TRBV7-2 and TRBJ2-5, with 7 positions matching TRBD2. V lost 4 bases to trimming and J lost 2 bases; unmatched junction nucleotides: 7. Per germline, CDR1 SGHTA and CDR2 FQGNSA. The CDR3 loop spans 15 amino acids. CDR3 DNA: TGTGCCAGCAGCTGGCTGCGGGGGAAGCAAGAGACCCAGTACTTC. Its protein is CASSWLRGKQETQYF.

The sample holds a few counts of this clone. V is TRBV27 and J is TRBJ1-1; D may be TRBD1 (6 bases). The V gene lost 5 bases and the J gene lost 7 bases, with 26 bases spanning the gap. The CDR3 runs 17 residues. Germline CDR1 is MNHEY and CDR2 is SMNVEV (reference sequence). CDR3 region: CASSPPRGGGSGDEAFF. CDR3 nucleotide sequence: TGTGCCAGCAGTCCACCCAGGGGCGGAGGGTCGGGTGATGAAGCTTTCTTT.

This clone was counted once. The genes are TRBV6-5 and TRBJ1-1; 7 nucleotides line up with TRBD1. V was pared by 5 bases and J by 4 bases, with 7 bases of the junction left unmatched. Germline V gene sequence: CDR1 MNHEY, CDR2 SVGAGI. The CDR3 consists of 14 residues. For the CDR3, the DNA is TGTGCCAGCAGTAGCCGAGGGGGCACCACTGAAGCTTTCTTT. This codes for CASSSRGGTTEAFF.

The V and J genes are TRBV7-8 and TRBJ2-1; no clear D gene. The V gene's germline CDR1 is SGHVS and CDR2 FQNEAQ. V lost 1 base to trimming and J lost 3 bases, with 7 bases between them. The length of the CDR3 is 14 residues. This CDR3 reads CASSLDVVYNEQFF. In DNA form, the CDR3 reads TGTGCCAGCAGCTTAGATGTGGTCTACAATGAGCAGTTCTTC.

The rearrangement uses TRBV7-9 and TRBJ2-1; 9 bases fit TRBD1. The ends lost 3 bases at V and 7 bases at J; junction bases unmatched: 10. Germline assignment: CDR1 SEHNR and CDR2 FQNEAQ (reference sequence). The CDR3 is made up of 16 amino acids. This CDR3 is CASSFNRDRERNEQFF. CDR3 coding DNA: TGTGCCAGCAGCTTCAACCGGGACAGGGAAAGGAATGAGCAGTTCTTC.

The rearrangement joins TRBV11-2 to TRBJ2-7, with 9 bases that match TRBD1. The CDR3 runs to 14 residues. CDR1 and CDR2 (germline): SGHAT, FQNNGV. V trimming: 4 bases; J trimming: 6 bases; junction bases outside the gene matches: 7. CDR3 sequence: CASSSRQGGGEQYF. Written as DNA, the CDR3 is TGTGCCAGCAGCTCTCGACAGGGGGGCGGCGAGCAGTACTTC.

The chain employs TRBV14 and TRBJ1-2; TRBD1 matches 9 bases. In germline, CDR1 is SGHDN, CDR2 FVKESK. J lost 7 bases, V lost 4 bases, and 13 bases had no gene match. This CDR3 contains 16 residues. The CDR3 DNA sequence: TGTGCCAGCAGCCGATTTGCGGGACAGGGAGTGGGTGGCTACACCTTC. It is translated as CASSRFAGQGVGGYTF. Full variable domain (rest looked up from reference TRBV14 and TRBJ1-2): EAGVTQFPSHSVIEKGQTVTLRCDPISGHDNLYWYRRVMGKEIKFLLHFVKESKQDESGMPNNRFLAERTGGTYSTLKVQPAELEDSGVYFCASSRFAGQGVGGYTFGSGTRLTVV.

The chain has TRBV9 and TRBJ1-1; the match to TRBD1 covers 7 bases. CDR3 size: 13 residues. Germline loops: CDR1 SGDLS, CDR2 YYNGEE. Trimming took 2 bases from V and 5 from J; bases not matched to a gene: 3. Written as DNA, the CDR3 is TGTGCCAGCAGCGTCCAGGGGGAGACTGAAGCTTTCTTT. It encodes CASSVQGETEAFF.

The chain uses TRBV19 and TRBJ1-3; D ambiguous. CDR1 is LNHDA, CDR2 SQIVND, per germline (reference sequence). V was clipped by 4 bases and J by 0 bases, with 10 bases between them. This CDR3 has 15 amino acids. CDR3 protein: CASSKMASSGNTIYF. In DNA form, the CDR3 reads TGTGCCAGTAGTAAAATGGCGAGCTCTGGAAACACCATATATTTT.

This chain links TRBV5-1 with TRBJ2-5; 8 bases line up with TRBD2. From germline, CDR1 is SGHRS and CDR2 YFSETQ. After removal of 4 bases from V and 6 bases from J, the junction contained 11 bases not matched to a gene. The CDR3 totals 15 residues. The CDR3 DNA is TGCGCCAGCAGCCTCGGGACTAGTGGATTGAAGACCCAGTACTTC. It encodes CASSLGTSGLKTQYF.

This clone was found a few times. The CDR3 DNA is TGTGCCAGCAGTGAAACAGTCATGAACACTGAAGCTTTCTTT. Translating gives CASSETVMNTEAFF. The J gene is TRBJ1-1, the V gene TRBV6-1; unclear D gene. Between the trimmed V and J ends, which lost 2 bases and 0 bases, there was a span of 7 bases. Germline lookup yields CDR1 MNHNS and CDR2 SASEGT. The CDR3 consists of 14 residues.

This chain connects TRBV7-2 to TRBJ2-5; no firm D call. TRBJ2-7 matches the DNA end more closely, so the J call is doubtful. Germline CDR1 is SGHTA and CDR2 is FQGNSA. The CDR3 extends over 15 amino acids. CDR3 DNA: TGTGCCAGCAGCTTAAACTCGATCCTACTCTACGAGCAGTACTTC. Its translation: CASSLNSILLYEQYF.

The chain carries TRBV27 and TRBJ2-1; TRBD1 agrees at 10 bases. CDR1 MNHEY and CDR2 SMNVEV come from the germline V gene (reference sequence). With 0 bases clipped from V and 11 bases from J, the junction kept 7 bases outside the gene matches. The CDR3 runs to 15 residues. The CDR3 spells CASSLSGQGQGKQFF. The CDR3 coding sequence is TGTGCCAGCAGTTTATCGGGTCAGGGACAGGGGAAGCAGTTCTTC.

Concerning this clone itself: At one of its ends the junction is not consistent with the germline gene, which may arise from a read error. The chain couples TRBV18 to TRBJ2-7; D perhaps matches TRBD2 (6 bases). In germline, CDR1 is KGHSH, CDR2 LQKENI. CDR3 length: 15 amino acids. The chain's CDR3 is CASSGAGQGLYEKYF. The CDR3 DNA is TGTGCCAGCTCAGGGGCGGGGCAGGGTCTCTACGAGAAGTACTTC.

This sequence joins TRBV7-5 and TRBJ1-6; the DNA was not compared with TRBD1, the D call given in the table. TRBV7-5 is a pseudogene locus. This CDR3 has 16 amino acids. For the CDR3, the DNA is TGTGCCAGAAGCTTAGTCTCGGGACAGGGTAATTCACCCCTCCACTTT. This translates into CARSLVSGQGNSPLHF.